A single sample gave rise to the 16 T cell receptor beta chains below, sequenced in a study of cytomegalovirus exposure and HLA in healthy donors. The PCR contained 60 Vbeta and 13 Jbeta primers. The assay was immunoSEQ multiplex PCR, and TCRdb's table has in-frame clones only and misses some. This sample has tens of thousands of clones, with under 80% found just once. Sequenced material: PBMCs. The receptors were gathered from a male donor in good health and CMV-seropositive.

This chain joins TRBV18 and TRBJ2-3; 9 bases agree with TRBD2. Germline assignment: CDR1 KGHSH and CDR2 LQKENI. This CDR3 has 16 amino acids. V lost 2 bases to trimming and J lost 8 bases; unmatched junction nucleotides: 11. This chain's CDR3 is CASSPYAAGGVATQYF. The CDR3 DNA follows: TGTGCCAGCTCACCATACGCAGCGGGGGGAGTCGCTACGCAGTATTTT. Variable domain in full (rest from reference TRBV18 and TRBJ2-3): NAGVMQNPRHLVRRRGQEARLRCSPMKGHSHVYWYRQLPEEGLKFMVYLQKENIIDESGMPKERFSAEFPKEGPSILRIQQVVRGDSAAYFCASSPYAAGGVATQYFGPGTRLTVL.

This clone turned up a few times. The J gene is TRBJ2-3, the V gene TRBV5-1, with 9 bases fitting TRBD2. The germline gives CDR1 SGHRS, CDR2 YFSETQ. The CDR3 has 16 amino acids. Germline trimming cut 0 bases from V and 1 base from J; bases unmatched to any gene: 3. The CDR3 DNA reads TGCGCCAGCAGCTTGGGAGCGGGAGGCGGCACAGATACGCAGTATTTT. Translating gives CASSLGAGGGTDTQYF.

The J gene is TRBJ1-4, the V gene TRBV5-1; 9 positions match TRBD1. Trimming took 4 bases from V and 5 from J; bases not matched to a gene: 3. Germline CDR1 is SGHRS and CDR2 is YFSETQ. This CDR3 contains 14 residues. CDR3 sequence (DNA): TGCGCCAGCAGCACCGGGACAGGGAATGAAAAACTGTTTTTT. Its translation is CASSTGTGNEKLFF. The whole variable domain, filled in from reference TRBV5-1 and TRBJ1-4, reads KAGVTQTPRYLIKTRGQQVTLSCSPISGHRSVSWYQQTPGQGLQFLFEYFSETQRNKGNFPGRFSGRQFSNSRSEMNVSTLELGDSALYLCASSTGTGNEKLFFGSGTQLSVL.

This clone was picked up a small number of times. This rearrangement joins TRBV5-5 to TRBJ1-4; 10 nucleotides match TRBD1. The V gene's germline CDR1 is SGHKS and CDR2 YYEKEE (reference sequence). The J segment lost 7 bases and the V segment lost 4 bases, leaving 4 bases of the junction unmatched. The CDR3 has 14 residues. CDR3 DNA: TGTGCCAGCAGCCTCGGACAGGGGGTTGAAAAACTGTTTTTT. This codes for CASSLGQGVEKLFF.

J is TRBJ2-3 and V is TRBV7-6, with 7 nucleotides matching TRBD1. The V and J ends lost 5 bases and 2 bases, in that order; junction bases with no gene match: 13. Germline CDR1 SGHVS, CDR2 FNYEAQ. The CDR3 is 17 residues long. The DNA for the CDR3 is TGTGCCAGCAGCCATCGTCCGGACAGGCTCGACACAGATACGCAGTATTTT. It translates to CASSHRPDRLDTDTQYF.

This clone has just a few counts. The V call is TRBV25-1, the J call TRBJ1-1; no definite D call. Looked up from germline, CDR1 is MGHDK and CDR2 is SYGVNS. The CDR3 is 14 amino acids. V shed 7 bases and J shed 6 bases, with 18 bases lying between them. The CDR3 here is CASKIPHPSAEAFF. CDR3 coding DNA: TGTGCCAGCAAAATCCCTCACCCGAGCGCTGAAGCTTTCTTT.

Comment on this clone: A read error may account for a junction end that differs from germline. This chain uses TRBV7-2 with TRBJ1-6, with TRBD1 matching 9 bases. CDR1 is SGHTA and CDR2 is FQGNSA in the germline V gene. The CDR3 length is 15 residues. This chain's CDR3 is CASSLAGTGNSPPHF. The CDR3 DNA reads TGTGCCAGCAGCTTGGCTGGGACAGGGAATTCACCCCCCCACTTT.

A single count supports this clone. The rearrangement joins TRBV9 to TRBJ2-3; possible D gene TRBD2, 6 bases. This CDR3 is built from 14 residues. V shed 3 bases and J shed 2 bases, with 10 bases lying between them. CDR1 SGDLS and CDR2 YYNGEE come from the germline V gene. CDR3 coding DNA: TGTGCCAGCAGCGCCGGGACTTACACAGATACGCAGTATTTT. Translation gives CASSAGTYTDTQYF.

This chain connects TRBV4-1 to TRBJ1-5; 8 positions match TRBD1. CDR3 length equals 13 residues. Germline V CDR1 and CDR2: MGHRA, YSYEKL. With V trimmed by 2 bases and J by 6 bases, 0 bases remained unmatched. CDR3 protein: CASSQQGAQPQHF. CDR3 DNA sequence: TGCGCCAGCAGCCAACAGGGGGCTCAGCCCCAGCATTTT.

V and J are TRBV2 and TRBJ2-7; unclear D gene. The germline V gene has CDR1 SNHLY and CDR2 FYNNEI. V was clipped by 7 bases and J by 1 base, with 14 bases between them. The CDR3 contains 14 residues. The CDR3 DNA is TGTGCCAGCAAGGCGGAACCGCAATCCTACGAGCAGTACTTC. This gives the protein CASKAEPQSYEQYF.

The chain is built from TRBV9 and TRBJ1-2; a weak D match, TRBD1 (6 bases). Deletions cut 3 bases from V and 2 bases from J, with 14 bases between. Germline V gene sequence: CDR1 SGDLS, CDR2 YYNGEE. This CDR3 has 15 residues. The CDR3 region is CASSEYRERNYGYTF. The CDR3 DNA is TGTGCCAGCAGCGAGTACAGGGAAAGAAACTATGGCTACACCTTC.

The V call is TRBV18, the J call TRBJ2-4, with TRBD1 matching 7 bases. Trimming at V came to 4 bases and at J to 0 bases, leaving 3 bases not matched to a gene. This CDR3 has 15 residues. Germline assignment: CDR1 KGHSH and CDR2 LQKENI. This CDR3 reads CASSLGTVAKNIQYF. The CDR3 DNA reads TGTGCCAGCTCACTTGGGACAGTAGCCAAAAACATTCAGTACTTC.

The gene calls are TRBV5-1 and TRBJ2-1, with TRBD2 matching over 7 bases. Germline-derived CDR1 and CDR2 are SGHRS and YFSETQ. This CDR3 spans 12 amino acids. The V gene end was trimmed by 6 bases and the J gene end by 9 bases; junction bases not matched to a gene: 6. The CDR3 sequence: CASTPSGLEQFF. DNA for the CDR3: TGCGCCAGCACCCCTAGCGGTCTTGAGCAGTTCTTC. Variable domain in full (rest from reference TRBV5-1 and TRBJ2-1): KAGVTQTPRYLIKTRGQQVTLSCSPISGHRSVSWYQQTPGQGLQFLFEYFSETQRNKGNFPGRFSGRQFSNSRSEMNVSTLELGDSALYLCASTPSGLEQFFGPGTRLTVL.

As DNA, the CDR3 is TGTGCCAGCAGCTCACAGACAGGGGTTAACACTGAAGCTTTCTTT. Residues: CASSSQTGVNTEAFF. This chain connects TRBV7-9 to TRBJ1-1; 8 nucleotides agree with TRBD1. Germline lookup yields CDR1 SEHNR and CDR2 FQNEAQ (reference sequence). After removal of 4 bases from V and 2 bases from J, the junction contained 6 bases not matched to a gene. The CDR3 runs 15 residues.

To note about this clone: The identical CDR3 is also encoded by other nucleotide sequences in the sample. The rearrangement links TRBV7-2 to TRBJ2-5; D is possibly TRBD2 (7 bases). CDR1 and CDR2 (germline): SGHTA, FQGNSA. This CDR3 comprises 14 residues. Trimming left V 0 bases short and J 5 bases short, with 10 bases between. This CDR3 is CASSLAGRGETQYF. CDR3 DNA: TGTGCCAGCAGCTTAGCTGGGAGGGGGGAGACCCAGTACTTC.

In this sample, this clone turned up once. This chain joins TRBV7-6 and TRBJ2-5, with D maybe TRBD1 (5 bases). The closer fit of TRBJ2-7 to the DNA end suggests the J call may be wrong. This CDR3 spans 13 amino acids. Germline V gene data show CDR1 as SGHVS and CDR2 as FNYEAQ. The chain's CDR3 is CASSLGGQDEQYF. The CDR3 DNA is TGTGCCAGCAGCTTAGGGGGCCAGGACGAGCAGTACTTC.